The entry below describes one TCR beta chain. 60 Vbeta and 13 Jbeta primers were used in PCR. TCRdb's copy holds only in-frame clones and misses some; the assay was immunoSEQ multiplex PCR. The sample has 76,000 or so clones, roughly two thirds seen once. This sample stems from a study of cytomegalovirus exposure and HLA in healthy donors. The V and J ends lost 4 bases and 2 bases respectively, with 13 bases between them. CDR3 size: 15 residues. Germline loops: CDR1 SNHLY, CDR2 FYNNEI. What was sequenced was PBMCs. The chain couples TRBV2 to TRBJ2-3; D is perhaps TRBD2 (7 bases). The receptor's source is a woman between 40 and 55 years old in good health and CMV-seropositive. The CDR3 DNA sequence: TGTGCCAGCAGTGCGGGGGGCACTCTCACAGATACGCAGTATTTT. This translates into CASSAGGTLTDTQYF.